These 22 T cell receptor beta chains originate from one sample sequenced in a study of T cell responses to AZD1222 COVID-19 vaccine. The repertoire was sequenced with immunoSEQ multiplex PCR; TCRdb's copy has only in-frame clones and lacks some. The sample gives around 150,000 clones, roughly 90% of which show up once; 2.5% to 3.5% is in the top ten. Sequenced material: peripheral blood, taken 28 days after the second AZD1222 dose. All receptors derive from an adult who received the AZD1222 COVID-19 vaccine.

The chain recombines TRBV18 with TRBJ2-7; TRBD2 matches at 8 bases. This CDR3 region has 15 residues. The trim removed 3 bases at V and 2 bases at J, leaving 6 bases unmatched. The germline CDR1 and CDR2 sequences are KGHSH and LQKENI. The DNA of the CDR3 is TGTGCCAGCTCACCGCCAGCGGGAGCCCCCTACGAGCAGTACTTC. Protein product: CASSPPAGAPYEQYF.

This clone came up once. The V gene is TRBV19, the J gene TRBJ1-3; 10 bases are shared with TRBD1. V shed 5 bases and J 2 bases; nucleotides not matched to a gene: 3. This CDR3 is 15 amino acids long. CDR1 is LNHDA, CDR2 SQIVND, per germline (reference sequence). CDR3 in amino acids: CASSYDRGPGNTIYF. The CDR3, as DNA: TGTGCCAGTAGTTATGACAGGGGGCCTGGAAACACCATATATTTT.

V usage is TRBV29-1 and J usage is TRBJ1-1; TRBD1 is a possible D gene (5 bases). The CDR3 contains 11 residues. CDR1 is SQVTM, CDR2 ANQGSEA, per germline. V lost 4 bases, J lost 9 bases, and 12 bases lay in between. The chain's CDR3 is CSVAGGDQAFF. CDR3 DNA: TGCAGCGTTGCGGGGGGGGACCAAGCTTTCTTT.

The chain employs TRBV5-5 and TRBJ1-5; D not resolved. CDR1 is SGHKS and CDR2 is YYEKEE in the germline V gene (reference sequence). Trimming cost V 3 bases and J 0 bases, with 13 bases left between them. CDR3 length: 16 amino acids. CDR3 coding DNA: TGTGCCAGCAGCTCTGCAGGAACTTATAGCAATCAGCCCCAGCATTTT. Its translation is CASSSAGTYSNQPQHF.

This clone was counted only a few times. This chain uses TRBV5-1 with TRBJ2-3; D is possibly TRBD2 (5 bases). The length of the CDR3 is 14 residues. Per germline, CDR1 SGHRS and CDR2 YFSETQ. Deletions cut 3 bases from V and 2 bases from J, with 10 bases between. DNA of the CDR3: TGCGCCAGCAGCTGGGGAGTAGACACAGATACGCAGTATTTT. As protein: CASSWGVDTDTQYF.

This sequence joins TRBV24-1 and TRBJ1-1; 9 positions match TRBD1. Germline values: CDR1 KGHDR, CDR2 SFDVKD. J gave up 6 bases and V 5 bases, and 12 bases lay outside the gene matches. The CDR3 contains 16 residues. Here the CDR3 reads CATSATGGDPGAEAFF. The DNA of the CDR3 is TGTGCCACCAGTGCTACAGGGGGCGATCCTGGCGCTGAAGCTTTCTTT.

The chain joins TRBV19 to TRBJ1-3; D unclear. V lost 5 bases, J lost 0 bases, and 17 bases lay in between. The CDR3 spans 17 residues. CDR1 and CDR2 from the germline V gene are LNHDA and SQIVND (reference sequence). The CDR3 coding sequence is TGTGCCAGTAGTTTTCGACTCGGAGGTAGCTCTGGAAACACCATATATTTT. Amino acids: CASSFRLGGSSGNTIYF.

This clone came up once. CDR3 loop: CASSIALAGVSYNEQFF. The DNA of the CDR3 is TGTGCCAGTAGTATAGCCCTAGCGGGAGTATCCTACAATGAGCAGTTCTTC. V usage is TRBV19 and J usage is TRBJ2-1; 10 bases fit TRBD2. CDR1 and CDR2 from the germline V gene are LNHDA and SQIVND (reference sequence). V lost 1 base and J lost 1; bases outside the gene matches: 4. CDR3 length equals 17 residues.

V usage is TRBV6-5 and J usage is TRBJ1-1; D may be TRBD1 (6 bases). With 6 bases removed from V and 8 bases from J, the gap between germline ends came to 13 bases. The CDR3 is 12 residues long. Germline CDR1 is MNHEY and CDR2 is SVGAGI. The chain's CDR3 is CASSRRGGEAFF. The CDR3 coding sequence is TGTGCCAGCAGCAGACGTGGGGGCGAAGCTTTCTTT.

The chain has TRBV19 and TRBJ1-5, with 8 bases matching TRBD1. The CDR3 sequence is 14 residues long. Germline V gene data show CDR1 as LNHDA and CDR2 as SQIVND (reference sequence). V lost 5 bases and J lost 2; bases outside the gene matches: 2. The CDR3 loop is CASSAGQGNQPQHF. In DNA, the CDR3 is TGTGCCAGTAGTGCGGGACAGGGCAATCAGCCCCAGCATTTT.

The chain is built from TRBV30 and TRBJ1-3; the D is unclear. Germline V gene lookup returns CDR1 GTSNPN and CDR2 SVGIG (reference sequence). Between the trimmed V and J ends, which lost 2 bases and 0 bases, there was a span of 14 bases. This CDR3 region has 16 residues. As DNA, the CDR3 is TGTGCCTGGAGTCCCCGACCCGGCGTCTCTGGAAACACCATATATTTT. Amino acid sequence: CAWSPRPGVSGNTIYF.

V is TRBV5-6 and J is TRBJ2-3; 10 bases line up with TRBD1. The J segment lost 5 bases and the V segment lost 4 bases, leaving 7 bases of the junction unmatched. Germline-derived CDR1 and CDR2 are SGHDT and YYEEEE. The CDR3 is 15 amino acids. CDR3 residues: CASSRDRGTRDTQYF. CDR3 sequence (DNA): TGTGCCAGCAGCCGGGACAGGGGCACTCGAGATACGCAGTATTTT.

The chain links TRBV4-3 to TRBJ2-7; TRBD2 agrees at 13 bases. The trim removed 4 bases at V and 3 bases at J, leaving 6 bases unmatched. CDR1 and CDR2 (germline): LGHNA, YSLEER. There are 16 residues in the CDR3. The CDR3 loop reads CASSPAGTSGVYEQYF. In DNA form, the CDR3 reads TGCGCCAGCAGCCCAGCTGGGACTAGCGGGGTCTACGAGCAGTACTTC.

V is TRBV28 and J is TRBJ1-5; TRBD1 is a possible D gene (5 bases). The CDR3 spans 12 residues. Looked up from germline, CDR1 is MDHEN and CDR2 is SYDVKM. V was trimmed by 5 bases and J by 6 bases, leaving 8 bases between them. The CDR3 here is CASSAGIQPQHF. CDR3 DNA sequence: TGTGCCAGCAGTGCAGGGATTCAGCCCCAGCATTTT.

The chain uses TRBV4-3 and TRBJ2-7; D may be TRBD2 (7 bases). V lost 4 bases and J lost 2, with 21 bases in between. Looked up from germline, CDR1 is LGHNA and CDR2 is YSLEER. The CDR3 is made up of 17 amino acids. CDR3 protein: CASSRRAGQGTTYEQYF. CDR3 DNA: TGCGCCAGCAGCCGCCGTGCGGGGCAGGGGACTACCTACGAGCAGTACTTC.

The chain recombines TRBV7-2 with TRBJ2-5; the match to TRBD2 covers 16 bases. In germline, CDR1 is SGHTA, CDR2 FQGNSA. J lost 9 bases, V lost 6 bases, and 10 bases had no gene match. The CDR3 sequence is 16 residues long. The CDR3 loop is CASSRTGLAGGRSQYF. The CDR3 region has the DNA TGTGCCAGCAGTAGAACGGGACTAGCGGGAGGGCGATCCCAGTACTTC.

In its sample, this clone was seen once. This chain links TRBV2 with TRBJ1-2, with unresolved D. This CDR3 spans 14 amino acids. Germline values: CDR1 SNHLY, CDR2 FYNNEI. Trimming removed 2 bases at V and 8 bases at J, with 15 bases between. Written as DNA, the CDR3 is TGTGCCAGCAGTGAACGGTCAGAGGGTCAGGGCTACACCTTC. Protein sequence: CASSERSEGQGYTF.

The chain employs TRBV28 and TRBJ2-3; tentatively, D is TRBD2 (5 bases). The ends were cut back, 3 bases at V and 8 bases at J, with 9 bases in the middle. Germline CDR1 reads MDHEN; CDR2 reads SYDVKM. This CDR3 contains 12 residues. The CDR3 reads CASSFSRGTQYF. Written as DNA, the CDR3 is TGTGCCAGCAGTTTTTCCCGGGGTACGCAGTATTTT. The full variable domain, in which reference TRBV28 and TRBJ2-3 provide the parts outside the CDR3, is DVKVTQSSRYLVKRTGEKVFLECVQDMDHENMFWYRQDPGLGLRLIYFSYDVKMKEKGDIPEGYSVSREKKERFSLILESASTNQTSMYLCASSFSRGTQYFGPGTRLTVL.

CDR3 sequence reads: CASSLGVSEAFF. The CDR3 region has the DNA TGTGCCAGCAGTTTAGGGGTCAGTGAAGCTTTCTTT. The chain employs TRBV12-3 or TRBV12-4 and TRBJ1-1; no clear D gene. V dropped 1 base and J dropped 7 bases, with 7 bases sitting between them. This CDR3 is 12 amino acids long.

This clone occurred once. The genes are TRBV5-1 and TRBJ1-2; 9 positions agree with TRBD1. This CDR3 is 14 amino acids long. Losses at the gene ends were 4 bases for V and 3 bases for J; bases not matched to a gene: 4. From germline, CDR1 is SGHRS and CDR2 YFSETQ. DNA for the CDR3: TGCGCCAGCAGCGTCCGGGACAGGGACTATGGCTACACCTTC. This codes for CASSVRDRDYGYTF.

The V call is TRBV18, the J call TRBJ2-7, with 8 bases fitting TRBD2. This CDR3 spans 14 amino acids. Trimming at V came to 6 bases and at J to 0 bases, leaving 4 bases not matched to a gene. Germline values: CDR1 KGHSH, CDR2 LQKENI. CDR3 in amino acids: CASSGLAGSYEQYF. In nucleotides, the CDR3 is TGTGCCAGCTCCGGACTAGCCGGCTCCTACGAGCAGTACTTC.

The rearrangement joins TRBV6-6 to TRBJ2-7; 11 positions agree with TRBD2. This CDR3 region has 16 residues. The germline CDR1 and CDR2 sequences are MNHNY and SVGAGI (reference sequence). Losses at the gene ends were 9 bases for V and 5 bases for J; bases not matched to a gene: 15. The CDR3 DNA follows: TGTGCCAGTCAGACGGGAAATAGCGGGAGGGCCCACGAGCAGTACTTC. Residues: CASQTGNSGRAHEQYF.